The 8 T cell receptor beta chains in this list originate from one sample, sequenced in a study of untreated major depressive disorder. Study results and limitations: Depressed patients' CD4+ T cells carried increased TRBV05-01 (Vbeta 5.1) usage versus control CD4+ T cells.

Repertoires were generated with immunoSEQ multiplex PCR, while TCRdb's copy carries only in-frame clones and drops some. The sample contains about 25,000 clones, 91% of which appear only once. For these TCRs, the target antigens are not known. Sequencing used CD4+ T cells from PBMCs. These receptors were taken from a woman in her 30s with major depressive disorder.

This chain connects TRBV6-7 to TRBJ2-5; D is ambiguous. TRBV6-7 is assigned to the ORF class and has an uncertain function. The CDR3 is 15 residues long. V lost 0 bases and J 1 base, leaving 9 bases between the germline ends. The CDR3 region has the DNA TGTGCCAGCAGTTACTCTCCCAGACTCCAAGAGACCCAGTACTTC. It encodes CASSYSPRLQETQYF.

The J gene is TRBJ2-7, the V gene TRBV18, with D possibly matching TRBD2 (6 bases). CDR1 and CDR2 (germline): KGHSH, LQKENI. This CDR3 has 14 amino acids. V lost 3 bases and J lost 3, with 12 bases in between. The CDR3 region is CASSPQLGGYEQYF. For the CDR3, the DNA is TGTGCCAGCTCACCCCAGCTCGGGGGCTACGAGCAGTACTTC.

V is TRBV5-1 and J is TRBJ1-2; possible D gene TRBD1, 5 bases. This CDR3 spans 13 amino acids. CDR1 and CDR2 from the germline V gene are SGHRS and YFSETQ. V gave up 0 bases and J gave up 7 bases, with 10 bases separating them. As DNA, the CDR3 is TGCGCCAGCAGCTTGGTGGGGGATGCTGGCTACACCTTC. It codes for CASSLVGDAGYTF.

J is TRBJ1-5 and V is TRBV9; D uncertain. This CDR3 has 13 amino acids. Trimming stripped 1 base from V and 5 bases from J, with 7 bases between. Germline-derived CDR1 and CDR2 are SGDLS and YYNGEE. The chain's CDR3 is CASSVSIDQPQHF. The CDR3 nucleotides are TGTGCCAGCAGCGTATCTATAGATCAGCCCCAGCATTTT.

This sequence joins TRBV5-6 and TRBJ1-1; D gene uncertain. Trimming shortened V by 3 bases and J by 1 base, and 4 bases separated the two germline ends. In germline, CDR1 is SGHDT, CDR2 YYEEEE. The CDR3 is made up of 12 amino acids. The CDR3 DNA sequence: TGTGCCAGCAGCTGGGGGAACACTGAAGCTTTCTTT. Translated: CASSWGNTEAFF.

The rearrangement uses TRBV5-1 and TRBJ2-6; D is ambiguous. The V end lost 1 base, the J end lost 3 bases, and 5 bases lay between the germline ends. Germline V gene lookup returns CDR1 SGHRS and CDR2 YFSETQ. CDR3 length equals 14 residues. CDR3 in DNA: TGCGCCAGCAGCTTGAGGGATGGGGCCAACGTCCTGACTTTC. This codes for CASSLRDGANVLTF.

The chain joins TRBV7-2 to TRBJ2-7; 10 bases agree with TRBD2. Germline V gives CDR1 SGHTA, CDR2 FQGNSA. Losses at the gene ends were 4 bases for V and 1 base for J; bases not matched to a gene: 4. The CDR3 length is 15 residues. This CDR3 is CASSSLLAGSYEQYF. The CDR3 nucleotides are TGTGCCAGCAGCTCCCTACTAGCGGGATCCTACGAGCAGTACTTC.

The genes are TRBV19 and TRBJ1-1; D might be TRBD1 (5 bases). V lost 7 bases to trimming and J lost 4 bases, with 13 bases between them. This CDR3 contains 13 residues. CDR1 is LNHDA and CDR2 is SQIVND in the germline V gene (reference sequence). Written as DNA, the CDR3 is TGTGCCAGTACCAGGCGGGGGGGCACTGAAGCTTTCTTT. This codes for CASTRRGGTEAFF.